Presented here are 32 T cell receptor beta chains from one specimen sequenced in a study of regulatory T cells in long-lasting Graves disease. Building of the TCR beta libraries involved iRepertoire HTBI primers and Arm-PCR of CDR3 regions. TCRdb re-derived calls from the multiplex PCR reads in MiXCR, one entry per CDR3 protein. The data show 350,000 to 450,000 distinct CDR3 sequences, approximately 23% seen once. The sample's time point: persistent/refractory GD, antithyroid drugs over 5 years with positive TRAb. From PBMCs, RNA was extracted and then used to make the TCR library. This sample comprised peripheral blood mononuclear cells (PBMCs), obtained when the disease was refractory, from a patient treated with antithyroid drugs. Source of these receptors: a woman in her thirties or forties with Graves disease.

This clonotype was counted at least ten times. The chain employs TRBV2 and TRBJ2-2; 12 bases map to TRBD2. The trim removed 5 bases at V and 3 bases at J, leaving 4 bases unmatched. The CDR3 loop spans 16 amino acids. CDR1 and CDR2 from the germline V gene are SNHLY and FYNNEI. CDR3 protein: CASSWTSGIYTGELFF. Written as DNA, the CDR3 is TGTGCCAGCAGTTGGACTAGCGGGATTTACACCGGGGAGCTGTTTTTT.

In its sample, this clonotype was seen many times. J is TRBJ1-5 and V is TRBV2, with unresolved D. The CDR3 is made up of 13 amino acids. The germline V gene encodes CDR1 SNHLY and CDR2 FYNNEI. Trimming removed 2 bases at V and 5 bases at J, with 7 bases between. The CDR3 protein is CASSETFDQPQHF. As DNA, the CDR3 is TGTGCCAGCAGTGAAACTTTTGATCAGCCCCAGCATTTT.

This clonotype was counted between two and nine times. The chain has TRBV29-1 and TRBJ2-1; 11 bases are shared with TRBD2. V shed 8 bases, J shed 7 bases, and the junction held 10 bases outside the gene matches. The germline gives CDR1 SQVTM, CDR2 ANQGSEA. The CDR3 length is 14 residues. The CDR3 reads CSTSRLAGLNEQFF. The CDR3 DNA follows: TGCAGCACGTCGAGACTAGCGGGGCTGAATGAGCAGTTCTTC.

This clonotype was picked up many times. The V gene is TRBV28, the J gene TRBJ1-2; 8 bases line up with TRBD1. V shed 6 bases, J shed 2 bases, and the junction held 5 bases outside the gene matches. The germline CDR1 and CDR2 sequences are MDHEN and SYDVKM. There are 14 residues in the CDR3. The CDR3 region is CASSLDRVNYGYTF. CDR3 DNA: TGTGCCAGCAGCTTGGACAGGGTGAACTATGGCTACACCTTC.

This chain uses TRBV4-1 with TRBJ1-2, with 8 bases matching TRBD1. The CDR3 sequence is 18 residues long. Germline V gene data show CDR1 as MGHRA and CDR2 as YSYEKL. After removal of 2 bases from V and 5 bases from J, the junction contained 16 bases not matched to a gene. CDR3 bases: TGCGCCAGCAGCCAACAGACAGGGGCGAACGGTCGGATTTATGGCTACACCTTC. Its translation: CASSQQTGANGRIYGYTF.

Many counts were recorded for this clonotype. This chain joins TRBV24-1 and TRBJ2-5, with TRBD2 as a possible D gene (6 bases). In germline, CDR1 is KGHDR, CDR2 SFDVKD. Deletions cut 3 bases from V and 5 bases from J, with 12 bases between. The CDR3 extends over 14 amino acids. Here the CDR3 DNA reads TGTGCCACCAGTGATACCGGGGGTGCGGAGACCCAGTACTTC. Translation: CATSDTGGAETQYF.

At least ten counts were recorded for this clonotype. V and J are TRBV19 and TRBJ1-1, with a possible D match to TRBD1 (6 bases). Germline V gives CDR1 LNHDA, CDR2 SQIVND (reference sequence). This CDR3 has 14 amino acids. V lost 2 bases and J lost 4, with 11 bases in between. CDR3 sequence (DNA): TGTGCCAGTAGTATAACAGGGAAAATCACTGAAGCTTTCTTT. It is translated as CASSITGKITEAFF.

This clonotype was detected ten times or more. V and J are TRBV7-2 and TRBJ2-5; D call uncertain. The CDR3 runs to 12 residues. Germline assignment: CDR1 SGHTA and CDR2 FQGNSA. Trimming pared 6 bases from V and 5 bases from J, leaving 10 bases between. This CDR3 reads CASSQTRETQYF. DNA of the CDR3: TGTGCCAGCAGTCAAACGCGGGAGACCCAGTACTTC.

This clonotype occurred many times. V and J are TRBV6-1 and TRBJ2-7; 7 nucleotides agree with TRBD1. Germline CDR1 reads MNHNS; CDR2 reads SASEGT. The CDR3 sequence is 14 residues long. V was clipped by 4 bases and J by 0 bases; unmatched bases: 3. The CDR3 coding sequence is TGTGCCAGCAGTGGGTACAGGGGCTCCTACGAGCAGTACTTC. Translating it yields CASSGYRGSYEQYF.

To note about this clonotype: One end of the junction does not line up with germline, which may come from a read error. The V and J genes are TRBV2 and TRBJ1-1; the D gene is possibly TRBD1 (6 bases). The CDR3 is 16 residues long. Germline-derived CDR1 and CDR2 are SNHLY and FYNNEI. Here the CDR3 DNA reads TGTGCCGGCAGTGAAGCTTCTCAGGGGCTGGACACTGAAGCTTTCTTT. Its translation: CAGSEASQGLDTEAFF.

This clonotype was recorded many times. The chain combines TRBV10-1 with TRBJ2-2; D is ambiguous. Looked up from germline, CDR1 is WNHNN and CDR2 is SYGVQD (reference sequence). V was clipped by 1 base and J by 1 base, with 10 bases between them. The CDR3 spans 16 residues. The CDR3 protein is CASSEWSTGNTGELFF. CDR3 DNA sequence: TGCGCCAGCAGTGAGTGGAGTACGGGGAACACCGGGGAGCTGTTTTTT.

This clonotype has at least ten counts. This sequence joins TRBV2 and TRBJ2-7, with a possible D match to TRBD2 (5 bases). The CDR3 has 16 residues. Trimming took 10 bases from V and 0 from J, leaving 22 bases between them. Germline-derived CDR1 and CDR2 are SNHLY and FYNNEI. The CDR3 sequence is CATSHESGTSSYEQYF. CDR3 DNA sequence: TGTGCCACCAGCCACGAGAGTGGAACTAGCTCCTACGAGCAGTACTTC.

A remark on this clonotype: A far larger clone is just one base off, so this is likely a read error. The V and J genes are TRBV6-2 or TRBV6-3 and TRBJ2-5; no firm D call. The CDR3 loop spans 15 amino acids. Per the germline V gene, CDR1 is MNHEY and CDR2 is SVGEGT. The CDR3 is CASSVNGRIQEAQYF. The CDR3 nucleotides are TGTGCCAGCAGTGTTAATGGCAGGATCCAAGAGGCCCAGTACTTC.

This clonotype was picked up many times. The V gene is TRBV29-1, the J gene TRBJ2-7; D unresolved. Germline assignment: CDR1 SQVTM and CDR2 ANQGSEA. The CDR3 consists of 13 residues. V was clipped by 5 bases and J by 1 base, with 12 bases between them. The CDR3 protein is CSVLTLTSYEQYF. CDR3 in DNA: TGCAGCGTTCTAACCCTTACGTCCTACGAGCAGTACTTC.

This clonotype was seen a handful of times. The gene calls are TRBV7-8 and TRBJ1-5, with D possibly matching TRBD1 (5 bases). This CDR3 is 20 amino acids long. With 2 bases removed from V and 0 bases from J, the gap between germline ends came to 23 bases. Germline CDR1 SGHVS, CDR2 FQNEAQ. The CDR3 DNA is TGTGCCAGCAGCTTAAGAAATTTGGGGGGTAGCCGATATAGCAATCAGCCCCAGCATTTT. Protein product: CASSLRNLGGSRYSNQPQHF.

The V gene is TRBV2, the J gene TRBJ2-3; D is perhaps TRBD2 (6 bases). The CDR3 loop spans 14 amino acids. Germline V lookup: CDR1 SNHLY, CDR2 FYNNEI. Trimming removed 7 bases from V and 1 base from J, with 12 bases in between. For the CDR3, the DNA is TGTGCCAGCATACGGGAGTTCGGCACAGATACGCAGTATTTT. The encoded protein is CASIREFGTDTQYF.

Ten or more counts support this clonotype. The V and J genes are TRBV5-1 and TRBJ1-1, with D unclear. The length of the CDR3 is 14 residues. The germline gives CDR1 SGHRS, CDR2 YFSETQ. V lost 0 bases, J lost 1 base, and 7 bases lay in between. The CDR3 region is CASSLAIPNTEAFF. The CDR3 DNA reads TGCGCCAGCAGCTTGGCCATACCGAACACTGAAGCTTTCTTT. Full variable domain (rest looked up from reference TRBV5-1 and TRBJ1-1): KAGVTQTPRYLIKTRGQQVTLSCSPISGHRSVSWYQQTPGQGLQFLFEYFSETQRNKGNFPGRFSGRQFSNSRSEMNVSTLELGDSALYLCASSLAIPNTEAFFGQGTRLTVV.

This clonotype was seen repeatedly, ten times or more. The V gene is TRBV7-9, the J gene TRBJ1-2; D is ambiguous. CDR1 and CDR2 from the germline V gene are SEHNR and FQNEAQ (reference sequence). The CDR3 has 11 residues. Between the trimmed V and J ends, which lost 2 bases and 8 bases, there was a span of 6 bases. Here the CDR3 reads CASSLLTGYTF. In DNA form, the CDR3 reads TGTGCCAGCAGCTTATTAACGGGCTACACCTTC.

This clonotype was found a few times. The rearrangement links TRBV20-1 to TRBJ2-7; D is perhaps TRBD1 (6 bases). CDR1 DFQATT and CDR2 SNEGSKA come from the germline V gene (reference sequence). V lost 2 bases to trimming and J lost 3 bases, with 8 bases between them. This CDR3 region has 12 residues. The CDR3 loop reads CSARSGVYEQYF. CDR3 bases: TGCAGTGCTAGATCAGGGGTCTACGAGCAGTACTTC.

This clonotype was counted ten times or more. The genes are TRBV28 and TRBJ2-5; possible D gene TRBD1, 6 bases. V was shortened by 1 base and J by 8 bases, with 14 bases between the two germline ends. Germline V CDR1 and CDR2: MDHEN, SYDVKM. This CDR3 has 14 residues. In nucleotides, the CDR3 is TGTGCCAGCAGTTTATTTCGGAAGGGGGATACCCAGTACTTC. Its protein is CASSLFRKGDTQYF.

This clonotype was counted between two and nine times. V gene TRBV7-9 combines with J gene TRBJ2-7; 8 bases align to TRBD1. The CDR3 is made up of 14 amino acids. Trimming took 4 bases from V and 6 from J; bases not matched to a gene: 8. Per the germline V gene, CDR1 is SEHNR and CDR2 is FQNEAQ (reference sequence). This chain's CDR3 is CASSSTETGVEQYF. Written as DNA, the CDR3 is TGTGCCAGCAGCTCGACCGAGACAGGGGTCGAGCAGTACTTC.

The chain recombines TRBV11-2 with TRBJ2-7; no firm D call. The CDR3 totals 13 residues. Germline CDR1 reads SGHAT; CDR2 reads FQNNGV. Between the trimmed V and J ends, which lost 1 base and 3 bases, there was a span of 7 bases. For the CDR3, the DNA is TGTGCCAGCAGCTTAGGTCGACACTACGAGCAGTACTTC. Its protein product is CASSLGRHYEQYF.

For the CDR3, the DNA is TGTGCCACCAGCACCGAGTACGGGGTTACCGGGGAGCTGTTTTTT. Residues: CATSTEYGVTGELFF. The J gene is TRBJ2-2, the V gene TRBV15; tentative D call: TRBD2 (5 bases). Germline-derived CDR1 and CDR2 are LNHNV and YYDKDF (reference sequence). Trimming removed 4 bases at V and 5 bases at J, with 14 bases between. The CDR3 is 15 amino acids.

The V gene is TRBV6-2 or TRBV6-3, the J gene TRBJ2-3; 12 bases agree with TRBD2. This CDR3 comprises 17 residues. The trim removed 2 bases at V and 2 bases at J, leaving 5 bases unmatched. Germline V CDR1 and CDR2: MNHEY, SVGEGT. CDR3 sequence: CASSYPGLAGLTDTQYF. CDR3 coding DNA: TGTGCCAGCAGTTACCCAGGACTAGCGGGACTCACAGATACGCAGTATTTT.

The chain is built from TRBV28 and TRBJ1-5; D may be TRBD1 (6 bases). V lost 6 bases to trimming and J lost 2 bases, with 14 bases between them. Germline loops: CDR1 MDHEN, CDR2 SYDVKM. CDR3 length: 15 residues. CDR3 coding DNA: TGTGCCAGCAGCTTAAGGGGGAACCGCAATCAGCCCCAGCATTTT. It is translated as CASSLRGNRNQPQHF.

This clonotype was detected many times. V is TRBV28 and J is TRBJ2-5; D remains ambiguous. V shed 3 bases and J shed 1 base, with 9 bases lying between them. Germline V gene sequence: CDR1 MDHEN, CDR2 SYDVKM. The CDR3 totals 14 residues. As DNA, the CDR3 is TGTGCCAGCAGTTTGGAACCGATCCAAGAGACCCAGTACTTC. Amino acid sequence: CASSLEPIQETQYF. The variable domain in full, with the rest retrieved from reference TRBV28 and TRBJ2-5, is DVKVTQSSRYLVKRTGEKVFLECVQDMDHENMFWYRQDPGLGLRLIYFSYDVKMKEKGDIPEGYSVSREKKERFSLILESASTNQTSMYLCASSLEPIQETQYFGPGTRLLVL.

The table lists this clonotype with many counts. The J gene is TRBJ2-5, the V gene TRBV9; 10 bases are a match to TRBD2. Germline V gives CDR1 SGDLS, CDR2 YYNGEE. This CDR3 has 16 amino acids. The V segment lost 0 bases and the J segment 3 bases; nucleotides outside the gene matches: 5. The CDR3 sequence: CASSVGTSGTEETQYF. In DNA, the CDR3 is TGTGCCAGCAGCGTAGGCACTAGCGGGACCGAAGAGACCCAGTACTTC.

The CDR3 DNA reads as TGTGCCAGCAGCCTCCACCCCGGGGACTCCTACGAGCAGTACTTC. Protein sequence: CASSLHPGDSYEQYF. This rearrangement joins TRBV3-1 to TRBJ2-7; D may be TRBD2 (5 bases). V dropped 4 bases and J dropped 0 bases, with 13 bases sitting between them. Looked up from germline, CDR1 is LGHDT and CDR2 is YNNKEL (reference sequence). There are 15 residues in the CDR3.

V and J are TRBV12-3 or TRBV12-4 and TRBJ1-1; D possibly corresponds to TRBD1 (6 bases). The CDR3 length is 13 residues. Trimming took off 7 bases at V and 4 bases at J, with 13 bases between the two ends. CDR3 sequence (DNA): TGTGCCAGCAAACGGGACATTGGCACTGAAGCTTTCTTT. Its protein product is CASKRDIGTEAFF.

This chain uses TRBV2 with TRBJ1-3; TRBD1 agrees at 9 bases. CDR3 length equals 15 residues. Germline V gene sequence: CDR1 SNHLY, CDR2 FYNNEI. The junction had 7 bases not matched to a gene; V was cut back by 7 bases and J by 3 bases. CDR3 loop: CASKDRGLGGNTIYF. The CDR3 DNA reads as TGTGCCAGCAAGGACAGGGGCTTAGGTGGAAACACCATATATTTT.

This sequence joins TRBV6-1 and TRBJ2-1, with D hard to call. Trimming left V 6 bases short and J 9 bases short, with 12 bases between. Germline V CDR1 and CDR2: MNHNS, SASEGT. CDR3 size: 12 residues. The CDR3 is CASRILAAEQFF. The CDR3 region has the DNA TGTGCCAGCAGGATCTTGGCAGCTGAGCAGTTCTTC.

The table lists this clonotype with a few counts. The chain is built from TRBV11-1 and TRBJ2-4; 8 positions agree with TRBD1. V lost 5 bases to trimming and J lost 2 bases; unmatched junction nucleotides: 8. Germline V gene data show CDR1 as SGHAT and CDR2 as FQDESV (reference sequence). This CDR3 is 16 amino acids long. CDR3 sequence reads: CASSPRQGASKNIQYF. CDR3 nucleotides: TGTGCCAGCAGCCCCCGGCAGGGGGCTTCCAAAAACATTCAGTACTTC. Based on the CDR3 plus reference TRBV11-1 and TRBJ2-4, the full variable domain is EAEVAQSPRYKITEKSQAVAFWCDPISGHATLYWYRQILGQGPELLVQFQDESVVDDSQLPKDRFSAERLKGVDSTLKIQPAELGDSAMYLCASSPRQGASKNIQYFGAGTRLSVL.